This T cell receptor beta chain emerged from a study of CD8+ T cells in alopecia areata. Overall study context: Administration of oral tofacitinib to treated patients was at 5 to 10 mg twice daily. The investigators scored severity in treated patients by the percentage of affected scalp area.

Overall study results and limits: Among the top 100, expanded CD8+ clones, as well as scalp clonality, were significantly decreased by tofacitinib. Sequencing of scalp samples also includes resident alphabeta T cells from normal skin.

cDNA serving as the sequencing template came from extracted, reverse transcribed RNA. Sequenced by immunoSEQ multiplex PCR; TCRdb stores in-frame clones only, minus some. Of 90,000 to 150,000 clones in the sample, approximately 59% are singletons; the top ten hold approximately 31%. Of note for this clone: No antigen is known for it.

Described treatment: oral pan-JAK inhibitor, 5-10 mg twice daily. The receptor comes from a human donor with alopecia areata. Sequenced here: CD8+ T cells sorted from blood, sampled at week 4, from a patient treated with tofacitinib.

CDR3 bases: TGTGCCAGCACCAACACCGGGGAGCTGTTTTTT. It encodes CASTNTGELFF. The chain uses TRBV2 and TRBJ2-2; D gene uncertain. CDR1 and CDR2 (germline): SNHLY, FYNNEI. The CDR3 has 11 amino acids. With 7 bases removed from V and 2 bases from J, the gap between germline ends came to 2 bases. The full variable domain, in which reference TRBV2 and TRBJ2-2 provide the parts outside the CDR3, is EPEVTQTPSHQVTQMGQEVILRCVPISNHLYFYWYRQILGQKVEFLVSFYNNEISEKSEIFDDQFSVERPDGSNFTLKIRSTKLEDSAMYFCASTNTGELFFGEGSRLTVL.